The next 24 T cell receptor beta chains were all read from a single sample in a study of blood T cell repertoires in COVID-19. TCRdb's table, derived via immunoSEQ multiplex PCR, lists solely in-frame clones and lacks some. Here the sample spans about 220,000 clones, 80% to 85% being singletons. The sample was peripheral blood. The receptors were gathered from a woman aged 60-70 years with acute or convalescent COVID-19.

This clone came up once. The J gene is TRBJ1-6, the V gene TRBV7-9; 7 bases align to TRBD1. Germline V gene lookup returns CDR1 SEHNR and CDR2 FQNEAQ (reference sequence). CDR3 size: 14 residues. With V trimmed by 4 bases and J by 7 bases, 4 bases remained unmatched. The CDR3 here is CASSYRDSNSPLHF. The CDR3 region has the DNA TGTGCCAGCAGCTACCGGGACAGCAATTCACCCCTCCACTTT.

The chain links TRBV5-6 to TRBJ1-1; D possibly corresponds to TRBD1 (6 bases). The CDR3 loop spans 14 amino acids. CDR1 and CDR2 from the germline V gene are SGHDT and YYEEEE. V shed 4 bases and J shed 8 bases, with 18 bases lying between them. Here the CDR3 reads CASSDAGGGLEAFF. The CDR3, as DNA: TGTGCCAGCAGCGATGCGGGCGGGGGCTTAGAAGCTTTCTTT.

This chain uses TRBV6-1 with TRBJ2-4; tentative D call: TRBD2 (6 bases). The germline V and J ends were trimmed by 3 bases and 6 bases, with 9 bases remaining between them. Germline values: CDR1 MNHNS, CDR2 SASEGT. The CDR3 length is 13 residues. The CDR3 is CASSDGGGNIQYF. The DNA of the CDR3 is TGTGCCAGCAGTGACGGGGGAGGAAACATTCAGTACTTC.

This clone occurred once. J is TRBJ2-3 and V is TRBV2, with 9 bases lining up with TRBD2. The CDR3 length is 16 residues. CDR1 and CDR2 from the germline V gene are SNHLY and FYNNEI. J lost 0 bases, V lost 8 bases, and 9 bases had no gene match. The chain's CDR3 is CASRSWRGGSTDTQYF. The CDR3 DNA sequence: TGTGCCAGCCGTAGTTGGCGGGGGGGGAGCACAGATACGCAGTATTTT.

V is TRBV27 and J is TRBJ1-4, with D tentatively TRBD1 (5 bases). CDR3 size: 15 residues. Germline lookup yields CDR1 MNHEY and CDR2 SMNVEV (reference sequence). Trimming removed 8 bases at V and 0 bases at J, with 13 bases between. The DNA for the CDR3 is TGTGCCAGCTCTCCGCAGGGCACAACTAATGAAAAACTGTTTTTT. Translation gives CASSPQGTTNEKLFF. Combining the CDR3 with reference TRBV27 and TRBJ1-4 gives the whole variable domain EAQVTQNPRYLITVTGKKLTVTCSQNMNHEYMSWYRQDPGLGLRQIYYSMNVEVTDKGDVPEGYKVSRKEKRNFPLILESPSPNQTSLYFCASSPQGTTNEKLFFGSGTQLSVL.

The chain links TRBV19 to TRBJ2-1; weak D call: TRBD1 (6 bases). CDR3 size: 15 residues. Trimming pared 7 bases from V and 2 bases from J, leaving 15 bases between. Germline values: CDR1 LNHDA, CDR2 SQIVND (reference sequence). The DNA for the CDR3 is TGTGCCAGTAAAGGGGGACCAGGTCCCTACAATGAGCAGTTCTTC. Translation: CASKGGPGPYNEQFF.

The CDR3 coding sequence is TGCGCCAGCAGCTTGGCTGTGGACAGGGGGCAAATCTACGAGCAGTACTTC. Encoded protein: CASSLAVDRGQIYEQYF. V usage is TRBV5-1 and J usage is TRBJ2-7; TRBD1 matches 11 bases. This CDR3 spans 17 amino acids. The germline gives CDR1 SGHRS, CDR2 YFSETQ. V gave up 0 bases and J gave up 3 bases; unmatched junction bases: 8. The entire variable domain, with the rest obtained from reference TRBV5-1 and TRBJ2-7, is as follows: KAGVTQTPRYLIKTRGQQVTLSCSPISGHRSVSWYQQTPGQGLQFLFEYFSETQRNKGNFPGRFSGRQFSNSRSEMNVSTLELGDSALYLCASSLAVDRGQIYEQYFGPGTRLTVT.

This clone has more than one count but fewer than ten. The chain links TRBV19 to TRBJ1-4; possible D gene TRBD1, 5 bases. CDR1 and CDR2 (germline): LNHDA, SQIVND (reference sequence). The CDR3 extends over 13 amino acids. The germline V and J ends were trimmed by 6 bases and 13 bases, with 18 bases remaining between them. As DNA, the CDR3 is TGTGCCAGTAGACCTCCTTTGGGGGGGAGACTGTTTTTT. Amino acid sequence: CASRPPLGGRLFF.

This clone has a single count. This chain's CDR3 is CASGVGGLPNYGYTF. The CDR3 DNA reads TGTGCCAGCGGGGTGGGAGGACTCCCTAACTATGGCTACACCTTC. V usage is TRBV2 and J usage is TRBJ1-2; D is ambiguous. The CDR3 contains 15 residues. Per the germline V gene, CDR1 is SNHLY and CDR2 is FYNNEI. V was pared by 8 bases and J by 0 bases, with 16 bases between.

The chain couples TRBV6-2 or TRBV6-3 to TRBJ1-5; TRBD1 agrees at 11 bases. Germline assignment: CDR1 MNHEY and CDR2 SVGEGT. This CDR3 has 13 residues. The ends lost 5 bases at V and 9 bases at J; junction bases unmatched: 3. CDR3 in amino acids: CASSRTGGGPQHF. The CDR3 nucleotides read TGTGCCAGCAGTCGGACAGGGGGCGGGCCCCAGCATTTT.

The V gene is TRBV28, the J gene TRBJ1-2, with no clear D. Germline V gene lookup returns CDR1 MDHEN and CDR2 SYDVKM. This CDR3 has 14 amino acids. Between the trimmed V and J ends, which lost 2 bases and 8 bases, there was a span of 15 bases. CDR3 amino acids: CASSLRVSVQGYTF. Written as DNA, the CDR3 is TGTGCCAGCAGTTTACGGGTCTCGGTGCAAGGCTACACCTTC.

In DNA form, the CDR3 reads TGCGCCAGCAGCCCGGGACAGCTTCCTAACTATGGCTACACCTTC. Translation gives CASSPGQLPNYGYTF. This chain joins TRBV5-1 and TRBJ1-2, with 7 positions matching TRBD1. V shed 4 bases, J shed 0 bases, and the junction held 6 bases outside the gene matches. From germline, CDR1 is SGHRS and CDR2 YFSETQ. The CDR3 extends over 15 amino acids.

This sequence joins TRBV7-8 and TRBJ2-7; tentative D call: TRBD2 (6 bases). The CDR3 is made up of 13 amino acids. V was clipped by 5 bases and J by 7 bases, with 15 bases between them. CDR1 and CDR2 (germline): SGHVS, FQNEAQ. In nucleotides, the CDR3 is TGTGCCAGCAGCCATGGGACGGCGGGGGAGCAGTACTTC. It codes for CASSHGTAGEQYF.

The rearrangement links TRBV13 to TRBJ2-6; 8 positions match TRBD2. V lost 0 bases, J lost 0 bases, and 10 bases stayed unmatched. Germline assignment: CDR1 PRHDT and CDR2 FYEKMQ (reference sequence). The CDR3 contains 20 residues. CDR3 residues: CASSLGGVAGFLSGANVLTF. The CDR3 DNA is TGTGCCAGCAGCTTAGGCGGGGTAGCGGGGTTCCTCTCTGGGGCCAACGTCCTGACTTTC.

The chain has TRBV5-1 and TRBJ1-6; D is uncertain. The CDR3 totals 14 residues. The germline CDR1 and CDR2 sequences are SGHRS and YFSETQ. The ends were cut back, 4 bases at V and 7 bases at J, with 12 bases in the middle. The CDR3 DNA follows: TGCGCCAGCAGCGTCCCCGGGAAAAATTCACCCCTCCACTTT. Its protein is CASSVPGKNSPLHF.

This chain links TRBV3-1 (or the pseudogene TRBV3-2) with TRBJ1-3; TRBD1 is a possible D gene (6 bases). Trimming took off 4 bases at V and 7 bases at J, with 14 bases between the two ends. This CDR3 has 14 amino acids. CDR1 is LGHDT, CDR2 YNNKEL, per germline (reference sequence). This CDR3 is CASSPGQWINTIYF. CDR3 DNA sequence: TGTGCCAGCAGCCCAGGACAGTGGATCAACACCATATATTTT.

The CDR3 loop reads CASSLAGNIQYF. CDR3 bases: TGTGCCAGCAGCTTGGCCGGAAACATTCAGTACTTC. V and J are TRBV5-6 and TRBJ2-4; D call uncertain. This CDR3 is built from 12 residues. Looked up from germline, CDR1 is SGHDT and CDR2 is YYEEEE. The V and J ends lost 0 bases and 6 bases respectively, with 4 bases between them.

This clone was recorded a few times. The CDR3 is CASSVGSGLGRIRCTF. As DNA, the CDR3 is TGTGCCAGCAGCGTAGGCTCGGGACTGGGGCGGATTCGGTGCACCTTC. The chain is built from TRBV9 and TRBJ1-2; TRBD1 might be the D (5 bases). Germline V gene sequence: CDR1 SGDLS, CDR2 YYNGEE. The CDR3 has 16 residues. The V end lost 0 bases, the J end lost 13 bases, and 25 bases lay between the germline ends. Using reference TRBV9 and TRBJ1-2 for the parts outside the CDR3, the full variable domain is DSGVTQTPKHLITATGQRVTLRCSPRSGDLSVYWYQQSLDQGLQFLIQYYNGEERAKGNILERFSAQQFPDLHSELNLSSLELGDSALYFCASSVGSGLGRIRCTFGSGTRLTVV.

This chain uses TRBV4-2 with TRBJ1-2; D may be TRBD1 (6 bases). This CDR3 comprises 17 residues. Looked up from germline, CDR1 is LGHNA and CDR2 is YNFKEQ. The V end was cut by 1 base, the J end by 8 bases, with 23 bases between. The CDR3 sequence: CASSQVAGGDGLRGYTF. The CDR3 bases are TGTGCCAGCAGCCAAGTAGCGGGGGGCGATGGATTGAGGGGCTACACCTTC.

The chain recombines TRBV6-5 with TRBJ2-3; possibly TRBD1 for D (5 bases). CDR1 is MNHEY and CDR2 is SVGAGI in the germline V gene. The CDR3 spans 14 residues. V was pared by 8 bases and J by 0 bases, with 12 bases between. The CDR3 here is CASVYAGSTDTQYF. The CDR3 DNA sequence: TGTGCCAGCGTTTATGCAGGGAGCACAGATACGCAGTATTTT.

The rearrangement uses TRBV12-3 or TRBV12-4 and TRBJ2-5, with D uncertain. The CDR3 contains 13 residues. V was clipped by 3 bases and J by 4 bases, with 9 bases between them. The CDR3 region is CASSFLVGETQYF. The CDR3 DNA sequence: TGTGCCAGCAGTTTTCTAGTCGGAGAGACCCAGTACTTC.

The CDR3 coding sequence is TGTGCCAGCAGCTTGGGCAGGGGTTACCGGGCCCCCGGGGAGCTGTTTTTT. This encodes CASSLGRGYRAPGELFF. V usage is TRBV11-2 and J usage is TRBJ2-2; D possibly corresponds to TRBD1 (6 bases). CDR1 is SGHAT and CDR2 is FQNNGV in the germline V gene. Trimming left V 3 bases short and J 6 bases short, with 20 bases between. The CDR3 totals 17 residues.

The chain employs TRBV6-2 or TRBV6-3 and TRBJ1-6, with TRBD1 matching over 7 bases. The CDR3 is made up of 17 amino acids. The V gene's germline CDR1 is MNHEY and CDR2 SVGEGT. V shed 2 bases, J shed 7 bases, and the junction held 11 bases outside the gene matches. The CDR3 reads CASSYPDPTGWNSPLHF. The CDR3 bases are TGTGCCAGCAGTTACCCGGACCCGACAGGGTGGAATTCACCCCTCCACTTT.

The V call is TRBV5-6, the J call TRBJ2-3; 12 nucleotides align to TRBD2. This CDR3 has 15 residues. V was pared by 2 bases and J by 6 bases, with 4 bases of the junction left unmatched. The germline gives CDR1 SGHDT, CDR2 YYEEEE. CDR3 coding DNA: TGTGCCAGCAGCTTACTAGCGGGGGGCCAGGATACGCAGTATTTT. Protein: CASSLLAGGQDTQYF.